Listed below are T cell receptor beta chains from one sample, sequenced in a study of T cells in Graves' hyperthyroidism and ophthalmopathy. From the multiplex PCR reads, TCRdb called clonotypes with MiXCR, one entry per CDR3 protein. The sample contains 660,000 or so distinct CDR3 sequences, around 21% of which appear only once. The material sequenced was blood. The receptors come from a man aged 25-45 years with Graves' ophthalmopathy. Both conserved end residues are part of each CDR3. The D gene is left open where the match is weak. A clone size is listed for some rows: how often the clone was seen (once, few, many), or a class if it is expanded.

j_call v_call cdr3_length d_call clone_size cdr3_aa cdr3_nt
TRBJ1-5 TRBV28 15 TRBD1 few CAIRTGVNSNQPQHF TGTGCCATTCGGACAGGAGTAAATAGCAATCAGCCCCAGCATTTT
TRBJ2-7 TRBV7-2 18 TRBD2 NA CASSLGRVRTSGAYEQYF TGTGCCAGCAGCTTAGGGCGGGTCAGGACTAGCGGAGCCTACGAGCAGTACTTC
TRBJ2-3 TRBV2 15 TRBD2 many CASSERTSGTDTQYF TGTGCCAGCAGTGAACGGACTAGCGGCACAGATACGCAGTATTTT
TRBJ1-1 TRBV11-2 21 NA many CASSLAYGQGWVLGGNTEAFF TGTGCCAGCAGCCTTGCGTACGGACAAGGATGGGTGCTTGGTGGGAACACTGAAGCTTTCTTT
TRBJ2-5 TRBV28 13 NA NA CASSNDYQETQYF TGTGCCAGCAGTAACGACTACCAAGAGACCCAGTACTTC
TRBJ2-1 TRBV18 15 TRBD1 many CASSPAQGARNEQFF TGTGCCAGCTCACCGGCGCAGGGGGCGAGGAATGAGCAGTTCTTC
TRBJ1-1 TRBV3-1 13 NA many CASSQGVSTEAFF TGTGCCAGCAGCCAGGGGGTGAGCACTGAAGCTTTCTTT
TRBJ2-5 TRBV10-2 13 NA NA CASRRQEGETQYF TGCGCCAGCCGGAGACAGGAAGGAGAGACCCAGTACTTC
TRBJ2-7 TRBV6-1 14 TRBD1 few CASSHRGTAYEQYF TGTGCCAGCAGTCACCGAGGGACAGCCTACGAGCAGTACTTC
TRBJ1-5 TRBV2 13 NA many CASSEELNQPQHF TGTGCCAGCAGTGAAGAGTTGAATCAGCCCCAGCATTTT
TRBJ2-3 TRBV30 17 TRBD2 many CAWIGGRRFVSTDTQYF TGTGCCTGGATTGGCGGGAGGAGATTTGTGAGCACAGATACGCAGTATTTT
TRBJ2-7 TRBV20-1 15 NA NA CSAKDGTSYTYEQYF TGCAGTGCTAAGGACGGGACTTCCTATACTTACGAGCAGTACTTC
TRBJ1-1 TRBV2 14 NA many CASRAEMGDTEAFF TGTGCCAGCAGGGCTGAAATGGGGGACACTGAAGCTTTCTTT
TRBJ2-6 TRBV6-1 21 NA few CASSPRGARGRGSSGANVLTF TGTGCCAGCAGTCCCCGCGGGGCGAGAGGCAGGGGGAGCTCTGGGGCCAACGTCCTGACTTTC
TRBJ1-1 TRBV24-1 13 NA NA CATSNAANTEAFF TGTGCCACCAGTAACGCCGCGAACACTGAAGCTTTCTTT
TRBJ2-5 TRBV6-2/TRBV6-3 16 TRBD2 NA CASSGGGGGKGETQYF TGTGCCAGCAGTGGAGGCGGGGGGGGGAAAGGGGAGACCCAGTACTTC